Reported below is one T cell receptor (beta chain). Antigen: not known. Some clones are missing from TCRdb's copy, which holds only in-frame ones; the method was immunoSEQ multiplex PCR. The sample consists of about 73,000 clones, around 88% of them appearing once. The data were taken from a study of T cell responses to AZD1222 COVID-19 vaccine. The J segment lost 5 bases and the V segment lost 3 bases, leaving 7 bases of the junction unmatched. The germline V gene has CDR1 LNHDA and CDR2 SQIVND (reference sequence). The CDR3 totals 15 residues. General study results and limits: Recipients of two AZD1222 doses showed rising Spike-specific TCR breadth and depth. Reports indicate that nearly half of spike-specific TCRs are directed at unmutated variant regions. Repertoires were collected only later (after the peak T cell response had occurred).

The chain has TRBV19 and TRBJ1-2, with 9 bases lining up with TRBD1. The material sequenced was peripheral blood, taken on day 0 of AZD1222 vaccination. This sequence originates from an adult in good health. The CDR3: CASSIASDRGYGYTF. In nucleotides, the CDR3 is TGTGCCAGTAGTATCGCCTCGGACAGGGGATATGGCTACACCTTC.